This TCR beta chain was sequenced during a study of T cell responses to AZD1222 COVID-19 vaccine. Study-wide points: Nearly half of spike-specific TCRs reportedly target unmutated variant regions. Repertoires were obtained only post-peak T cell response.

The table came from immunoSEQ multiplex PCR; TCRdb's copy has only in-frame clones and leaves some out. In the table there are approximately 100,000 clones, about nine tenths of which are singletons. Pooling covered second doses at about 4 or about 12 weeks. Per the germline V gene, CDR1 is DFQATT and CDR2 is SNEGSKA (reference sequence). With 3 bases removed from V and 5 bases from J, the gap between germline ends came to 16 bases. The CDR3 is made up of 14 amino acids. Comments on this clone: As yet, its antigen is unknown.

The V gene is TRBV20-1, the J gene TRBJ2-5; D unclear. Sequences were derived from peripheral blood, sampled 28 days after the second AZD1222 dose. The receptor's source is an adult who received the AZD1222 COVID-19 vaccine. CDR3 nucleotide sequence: TGCAGTGCTAGTCGGGCCCCCCGAAGGGAGACCCAGTACTTC. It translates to CSASRAPRRETQYF.